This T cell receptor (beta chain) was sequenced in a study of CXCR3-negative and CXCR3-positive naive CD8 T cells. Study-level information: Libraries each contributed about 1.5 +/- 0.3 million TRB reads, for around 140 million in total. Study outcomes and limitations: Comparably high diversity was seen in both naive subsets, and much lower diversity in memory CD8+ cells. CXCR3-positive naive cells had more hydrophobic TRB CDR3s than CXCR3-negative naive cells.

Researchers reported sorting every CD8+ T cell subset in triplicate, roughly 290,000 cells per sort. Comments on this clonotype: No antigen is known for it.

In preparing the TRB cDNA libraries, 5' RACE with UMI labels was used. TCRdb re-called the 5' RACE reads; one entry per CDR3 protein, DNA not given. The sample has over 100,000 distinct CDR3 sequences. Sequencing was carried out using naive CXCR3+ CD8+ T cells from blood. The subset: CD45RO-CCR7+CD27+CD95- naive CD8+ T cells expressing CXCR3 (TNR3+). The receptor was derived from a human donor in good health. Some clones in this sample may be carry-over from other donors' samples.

The chain's CDR3 is CASSQLLGGNYNEKFF. The chain employs TRBV28 and TRBJ2-1; TCRdb reports TRBD1, a call that lacks DNA to check it against. CDR3 length equals 16 residues. Germline V lookup: CDR1 MDHEN, CDR2 SYDVKM.